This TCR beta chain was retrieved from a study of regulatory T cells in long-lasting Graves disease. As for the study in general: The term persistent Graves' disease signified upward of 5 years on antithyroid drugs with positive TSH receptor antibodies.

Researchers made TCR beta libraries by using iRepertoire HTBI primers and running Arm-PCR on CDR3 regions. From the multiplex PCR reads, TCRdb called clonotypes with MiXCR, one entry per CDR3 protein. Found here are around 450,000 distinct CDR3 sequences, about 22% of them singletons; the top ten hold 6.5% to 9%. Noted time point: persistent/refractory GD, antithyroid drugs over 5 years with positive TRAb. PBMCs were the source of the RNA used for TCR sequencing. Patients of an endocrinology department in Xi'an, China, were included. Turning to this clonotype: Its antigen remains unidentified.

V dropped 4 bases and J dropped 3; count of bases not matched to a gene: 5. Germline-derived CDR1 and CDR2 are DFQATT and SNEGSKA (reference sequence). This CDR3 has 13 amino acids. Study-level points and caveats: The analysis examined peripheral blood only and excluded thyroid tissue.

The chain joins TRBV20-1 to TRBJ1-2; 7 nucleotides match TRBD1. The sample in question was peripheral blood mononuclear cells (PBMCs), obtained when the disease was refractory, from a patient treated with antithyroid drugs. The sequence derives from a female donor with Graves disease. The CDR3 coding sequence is TGCAGTGCTACCAAGGGGGCTGACTATGGCTACACCTTC. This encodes CSATKGADYGYTF.